Reported below is one T cell receptor beta chain. The sample comes from a study of blood T cell repertoires in COVID-19. Trimming stripped 6 bases from V and 8 bases from J, with 13 bases between. The CDR3 extends over 12 amino acids. Germline V gene sequence: CDR1 SNHLY, CDR2 FYNNEI. Cohort placement rested on clinical history that participants reported themselves. Measured with immunoSEQ multiplex PCR; TCRdb has only the in-frame clones, and not every one. The data show 250,000 to 350,000 clones, roughly 91% seen once. This clonotype originated in a woman aged 45-65 years who had been exposed to COVID-19. Sequencing used PBMCs or T cells enriched from blood (not recorded which). This chain links TRBV2 with TRBJ1-2, with TRBD1 as a possible D gene (5 bases). CDR3: CASRKGSEGYTF. Written as DNA, the CDR3 is TGTGCCAGCAGGAAGGGGTCCGAGGGCTACACCTTC.